These 21 T cell receptor beta chains share one sample of origin, sequenced in a study of blood T cell repertoires in COVID-19. Assay used: immunoSEQ multiplex PCR; TCRdb lists only in-frame clones, some missing. The data contain 300,000 or so clones, 80% to 90% of them seen just once; the ten biggest clones take up around 8%. The specimen sequenced was peripheral blood. These receptors were collected from a woman aged 50 to 60 who had recovered from COVID-19.

This chain links TRBV30 with TRBJ1-1, with D possibly being TRBD1 (5 bases). The CDR3 is 14 amino acids. The germline gives CDR1 GTSNPN, CDR2 SVGIG (reference sequence). V lost 0 bases and J 7 bases, leaving 15 bases between the germline ends. CDR3 nucleotide sequence: TGTGCCTGGAGTGTATGGGGGGTGCAACATGAAGCTTTCTTT. Amino acids: CAWSVWGVQHEAFF. The whole variable domain, filled in from reference TRBV30 and TRBJ1-1, reads SQTIHQWPATLVQPVGSPLSLECTVEGTSNPNLYWYRQAAGRGLQLLFYSVGIGQISSEVPQNLSASRPQDRQFILSSKKLLLSDSGFYLCAWSVWGVQHEAFFGQGTRLTVV.

The rearrangement joins TRBV10-2 to TRBJ1-5; tentative D call: TRBD1 (6 bases). The CDR3 length is 15 residues. The germline V and J ends were trimmed by 5 bases and 1 base, with 12 bases remaining between them. Germline loops: CDR1 WSHSY, CDR2 SAAADI. The CDR3 sequence: CASSLGAKSNQPQHF. The CDR3 DNA reads as TGCGCCAGCAGTTTGGGGGCGAAGAGCAATCAGCCCCAGCATTTT.

This clone occurred a few times. The V and J genes are TRBV7-9 and TRBJ2-2; maybe TRBD2 (6 bases). This CDR3 is built from 14 residues. V was pared by 3 bases and J by 5 bases, with 10 bases between. CDR1 is SEHNR and CDR2 is FQNEAQ in the germline V gene (reference sequence). CDR3 protein: CASSLGRRTGELFF. In nucleotides, the CDR3 is TGTGCCAGCAGCTTGGGGAGGAGGACCGGGGAGCTGTTTTTT.

The chain carries TRBV10-3 and TRBJ2-7, with D possibly being TRBD2 (5 bases). Germline CDR1 is ENHRY and CDR2 is SYGVKD. Trimming cost V 4 bases and J 3 bases, with 10 bases left between them. The length of the CDR3 is 13 residues. CDR3 protein: CAISVQADYEQYF. CDR3 nucleotide sequence: TGTGCCATCAGTGTCCAAGCGGACTACGAGCAGTACTTC.

V gene TRBV27 combines with J gene TRBJ2-1; 13 nucleotides match TRBD2. The CDR3 is 18 amino acids. Germline V gives CDR1 MNHEY, CDR2 SMNVEV (reference sequence). V shed 5 bases, J shed 2 bases, and the junction held 9 bases outside the gene matches. CDR3 nucleotide sequence: TGTGCCAGCAGTCTCGGACTAGCGGGAGCCAGCACCTACAATGAGCAGTTCTTC. This encodes CASSLGLAGASTYNEQFF.

This chain connects TRBV6-2 or TRBV6-3 to TRBJ1-1; D possibly corresponds to TRBD1 (5 bases). The V gene lost 3 bases and the J gene lost 3 bases, with 14 bases spanning the gap. The germline V gene has CDR1 MNHEY and CDR2 SVGEGT. The CDR3 loop spans 15 amino acids. DNA for the CDR3: TGTGCCAGCAGTTATGAAGGACACCGGTACACTGAAGCTTTCTTT. Its protein product is CASSYEGHRYTEAFF.

The chain recombines TRBV5-6 with TRBJ1-2, with 9 positions matching TRBD1. This CDR3 has 14 residues. Trimming took 5 bases from V and 7 from J; bases not matched to a gene: 9. Germline CDR1 is SGHDT and CDR2 is YYEEEE. CDR3 sequence (DNA): TGTGCCAGCAGGGAGGACAGGGGATGGGGTGGCTACACCTTC. Protein product: CASREDRGWGGYTF.

The rearrangement uses TRBV4-1 and TRBJ1-4; D unclear. Germline CDR1 MGHRA, CDR2 YSYEKL. The CDR3 loop spans 13 amino acids. V lost 2 bases and J 7 bases, leaving 8 bases between the germline ends. The DNA for the CDR3 is TGCGCCAGCAGCCAATACTTACCTGAAAAACTGTTTTTT. Encoded protein: CASSQYLPEKLFF.

J is TRBJ1-2 and V is TRBV2, with no clear D. Germline V lookup: CDR1 SNHLY, CDR2 FYNNEI. V lost 5 bases, J lost 4 bases, and 8 bases lay in between. This CDR3 has 12 amino acids. Here the CDR3 DNA reads TGTGCCAGCAGTTCGACTAGCTATGGCTACACCTTC. Translating it yields CASSSTSYGYTF.

The chain's CDR3 is CASSYAGNEKLFF. The CDR3 nucleotides are TGTGCCAGCAGTTACGCCGGTAATGAAAAACTGTTTTTT. The rearrangement joins TRBV6-5 to TRBJ1-4; D gene uncertain. V was cut by 2 bases and J by 4 bases, with 5 bases left in between. The CDR3 length is 13 residues. The germline V gene encodes CDR1 MNHEY and CDR2 SVGAGI.

This clone was observed a few times. This chain links TRBV6-5 with TRBJ2-3; 10 bases line up with TRBD2. The CDR3 length is 16 residues. Germline loops: CDR1 MNHEY, CDR2 SVGAGI. V was pared by 2 bases and J by 6 bases, with 8 bases of the junction left unmatched. In DNA, the CDR3 is TGTGCCAGCAGTTACGGTAGCGGGGGGTTCCCGGATACGCAGTATTTT. Translated: CASSYGSGGFPDTQYF.

The chain uses TRBV14 and TRBJ2-1; 11 bases agree with TRBD2. The junction had 7 bases not matched to a gene; V was cut back by 0 bases and J by 0 bases. Looked up from germline, CDR1 is SGHDN and CDR2 is FVKESK. The CDR3 runs 19 residues. Here the CDR3 reads CASSQDLASGRSSYNEQFF. In DNA form, the CDR3 reads TGTGCCAGCAGCCAAGATTTGGCTAGCGGGAGGAGCTCCTACAATGAGCAGTTCTTC.

V gene TRBV10-2 combines with J gene TRBJ1-1; 10 bases are a match to TRBD1. This CDR3 region has 16 residues. Per germline, CDR1 WSHSY and CDR2 SAAADI. V dropped 6 bases and J dropped 5; count of bases not matched to a gene: 12. The CDR3 here is CASRADGTGALTEAFF. The DNA of the CDR3 is TGCGCCAGCAGAGCAGACGGGACAGGGGCCCTTACTGAAGCTTTCTTT.

This chain links TRBV7-6 with TRBJ2-1; 10 positions match TRBD2. Germline assignment: CDR1 SGHVS and CDR2 FNYEAQ. Unmatched junction bases numbered 14, after V lost 0 bases and J lost 6 bases. The CDR3 has 19 residues. CDR3 bases: TGTGCCAGCAGCTTAGCTGCCTTGAGGACTAGCGGAGGGGGCAATGAGCAGTTCTTC. Translating it yields CASSLAALRTSGGGNEQFF.

The gene calls are TRBV9 and TRBJ2-7; 8 bases are a match to TRBD1. Per the germline V gene, CDR1 is SGDLS and CDR2 is YYNGEE. Unmatched junction bases numbered 5, after V lost 4 bases and J lost 2 bases. This CDR3 comprises 14 residues. The CDR3 spells CASSLRQGTYEQYF. CDR3 nucleotide sequence: TGTGCCAGCAGCCTACGACAGGGGACCTACGAGCAGTACTTC.

This clone has a single count. This chain connects TRBV7-2 to TRBJ2-3, with TRBD2 matching 10 bases. This CDR3 has 15 residues. The J segment lost 9 bases and the V segment lost 1 base, leaving 7 bases of the junction unmatched. The germline gives CDR1 SGHTA, CDR2 FQGNSA. CDR3 loop: CASSLGLAGSSTQYF. The CDR3 nucleotides are TGTGCCAGCAGCTTAGGACTAGCGGGCTCGAGCACGCAGTATTTT.

The chain joins TRBV6-2 or TRBV6-3 to TRBJ2-5, with TRBD2 matching 11 bases. The CDR3 is made up of 15 amino acids. V lost 5 bases to trimming and J lost 5 bases; unmatched junction nucleotides: 7. Germline lookup yields CDR1 MNHEY and CDR2 SVGEGT. The CDR3 coding sequence is TGTGCCAGCAGTCAAATAGCGGGGGGGCACGAGACCCAGTACTTC. Protein sequence: CASSQIAGGHETQYF.

V and J are TRBV28 and TRBJ1-3; D unclear. The V gene lost 3 bases and the J gene lost 4 bases, with 25 bases spanning the gap. The CDR3 consists of 19 residues. Germline values: CDR1 MDHEN, CDR2 SYDVKM. CDR3 sequence: CASSFYRAVTGTRGNTIYF. The CDR3 nucleotides are TGTGCCAGCAGTTTTTATAGGGCGGTCACGGGAACTAGAGGAAACACCATATATTTT.

The rearrangement uses TRBV4-3 and TRBJ1-6; TRBD1 agrees at 7 bases. Looked up from germline, CDR1 is LGHNA and CDR2 is YSLEER. The CDR3 length is 14 residues. V was clipped by 2 bases and J by 10 bases; unmatched bases: 5. Here the CDR3 reads CASSQNTGASPLHF. CDR3 coding DNA: TGCGCCAGCAGCCAAAATACAGGGGCCTCACCCCTCCACTTT.

The rearrangement joins TRBV9 to TRBJ2-5; the match to TRBD1 covers 7 bases. The CDR3 loop spans 13 amino acids. Per the germline V gene, CDR1 is SGDLS and CDR2 is YYNGEE. Trimming took 4 bases from V and 1 from J; bases not matched to a gene: 1. Here the CDR3 reads CASSRDSQETQYF. DNA for the CDR3: TGTGCCAGCAGCCGGGACAGCCAAGAGACCCAGTACTTC.

The CDR3 DNA reads TGTGCCAGCAGTGGGGGACAGACCAGACCCCTCCACTTT. This translates into CASSGGQTRPLHF. The chain is built from TRBV6-2 or TRBV6-3 and TRBJ1-6, with 7 bases fitting TRBD1. The J segment lost 12 bases and the V segment lost 5 bases, leaving 7 bases of the junction unmatched. Per germline, CDR1 MNHEY and CDR2 SVGEGT. The CDR3 spans 13 residues.